These 26 T cell receptor beta chains were sequenced from one sample in a study of regulatory T cells in long-lasting Graves disease. Through Arm-PCR of CDR3 regions and iRepertoire HTBI primers, TCR beta libraries were built. TCRdb called the multiplex PCR reads again in MiXCR, with one record for every CDR3 protein. The data hold around 400,000 distinct CDR3 sequences, with around 24% observed a single time. The time point denotes: persistent/refractory GD, antithyroid drugs over 5 years with positive TRAb. Extracted RNA from PBMCs served as the source of the TCR library. Sequencing used peripheral blood mononuclear cells (PBMCs), obtained when the disease was refractory, from a patient treated with antithyroid drugs. These receptor sequences come from a female donor with Graves disease.

This CDR3 reads CASPTHWGYTF. The CDR3 DNA follows: TGTGCCAGCCCAACCCACTGGGGCTACACCTTC. The genes are TRBV18 and TRBJ1-2; D is unresolved. The germline gives CDR1 KGHSH, CDR2 LQKENI. V was trimmed by 8 bases and J by 8 bases, leaving 12 bases between them. This CDR3 has 11 residues.

A few counts support this clonotype. The chain couples TRBV4-1 to TRBJ2-7; a possible D gene is TRBD1 (6 bases). CDR1 MGHRA and CDR2 YSYEKL come from the germline V gene. The CDR3 covers 14 residues. V was trimmed by 5 bases and J by 0 bases, leaving 11 bases between them. The DNA of the CDR3 is TGCGCCAGCAGCTTCAGGGGACACTCCTACGAGCAGTACTTC. As protein: CASSFRGHSYEQYF.

This clonotype was recorded at least ten times. This chain uses TRBV28 with TRBJ1-6; D is unclear. This CDR3 comprises 14 residues. Trimming took 4 bases from V and 7 from J, leaving 11 bases between them. From germline, CDR1 is MDHEN and CDR2 SYDVKM. CDR3 DNA: TGTGCCAGCAGTTCCATCTCGCGGAATTCACCCCTCCACTTT. Translated: CASSSISRNSPLHF.

In its sample, this clonotype was seen a few times. A far larger clone is just one base off, so this is likely a read error. V usage is TRBV6-1 and J usage is TRBJ2-5; D is possibly TRBD2 (5 bases). The J call may not be correct, given that the DNA end is closer to TRBJ2-7. Germline values: CDR1 MNHNS, CDR2 SASEGT. There are 13 residues in the CDR3. CDR3 nucleotide sequence: TGTGCCACTAAGGTACAGAGGGTTGACGAGCAGTACTTC. This encodes CATKVQRVDEQYF.

This clonotype was observed many times. The chain has TRBV12-3 or TRBV12-4 and TRBJ2-5; the match to TRBD2 covers 7 bases. The length of the CDR3 is 13 residues. J gave up 3 bases and V 8 bases, and 6 bases lay outside the gene matches. In DNA, the CDR3 is TGTGCCAGCGGGGCTAGCGGAGAAGAGACCCAGTACTTC. It codes for CASGASGEETQYF.

This clonotype was picked up many times. This chain connects TRBV28 to TRBJ1-5, with a possible D match to TRBD1 (5 bases). Trimming took 10 bases from V and 6 from J, leaving 13 bases between them. The CDR3 is 12 amino acids. The V gene's germline CDR1 is MDHEN and CDR2 SYDVKM. CDR3 region: CATSPGFQPQHF. The CDR3 DNA is TGTGCCACCTCACCAGGGTTTCAGCCCCAGCATTTT.

This rearrangement joins TRBV20-1 to TRBJ1-5, with no clear D. V was pared by 1 base and J by 0 bases, with 13 bases between. This CDR3 is 16 amino acids long. Germline loops: CDR1 DFQATT, CDR2 SNEGSKA (reference sequence). The CDR3 DNA is TGCAGTGCTAGAGTTGGGAATTGGGGTAGCAATCAGCCCCAGCATTTT. Translating gives CSARVGNWGSNQPQHF.

The chain links TRBV6-5 to TRBJ2-7; perhaps TRBD2 as D (5 bases). Trimming took 4 bases from V and 3 from J, leaving 19 bases between them. Germline values: CDR1 MNHEY, CDR2 SVGAGI. The CDR3 consists of 16 residues. The CDR3 sequence: CASSFRLRERYYEQYF. The CDR3 nucleotides are TGTGCCAGCAGTTTCCGGCTGAGGGAGAGGTACTACGAGCAGTACTTC.

This clonotype was counted between two and nine times. The chain links TRBV29-1 to TRBJ2-5; D gene ambiguous. Germline loops: CDR1 SQVTM, CDR2 ANQGSEA. Between the trimmed V and J ends, which lost 7 bases and 5 bases, there was a span of 17 bases. The CDR3 totals 13 residues. The CDR3 sequence is CSGGRIGVETQYF. CDR3 DNA: TGCAGCGGAGGACGGATTGGCGTGGAGACCCAGTACTTC. The whole variable domain, remainder taken from reference TRBV29-1 and TRBJ2-5, is SAVISQKPSRDICQRGTSLTIQCQVDSQVTMMFWYRQQPGQSLTLIATANQGSEATYESGFVIDKFPISRPNLTFSTLTVSNMSPEDSSIYLCSGGRIGVETQYFGPGTRLLVL.

This clonotype was detected ten times or more. The gene calls are TRBV6-4 and TRBJ1-1, with D hard to call. CDR3 size: 15 residues. Trimming took off 3 bases at V and 3 bases at J, with 14 bases between the two ends. Germline V lookup: CDR1 MRHNA, CDR2 SNTAGT. The CDR3 spells CASSESFHSYTEAFF. In nucleotides, the CDR3 is TGTGCCAGCAGTGAGTCTTTCCACAGTTACACTGAAGCTTTCTTT.

This clonotype was seen ten or more times. The chain is built from TRBV7-2 and TRBJ1-1; D remains unclear. CDR1 is SGHTA, CDR2 FQGNSA, per germline. This CDR3 has 15 amino acids. V was clipped by 0 bases and J by 3 bases, with 11 bases between them. The CDR3 loop reads CASSLASLVDTEAFF. The CDR3 DNA follows: TGTGCCAGCAGCTTAGCTTCCCTTGTTGACACTGAAGCTTTCTTT.

This clonotype was seen more than once but under ten times. V gene TRBV15 combines with J gene TRBJ2-4; D gene ambiguous. Looked up from germline, CDR1 is LNHNV and CDR2 is YYDKDF (reference sequence). CDR3 length: 12 residues. The V end was cut by 8 bases, the J end by 1 base, with 6 bases between. The CDR3 is CATGQAKNIQYF. The DNA of the CDR3 is TGTGCCACCGGTCAGGCCAAAAACATTCAGTACTTC.

J is TRBJ2-5 and V is TRBV6-1; D uncertain. With 5 bases removed from V and 2 bases from J, the gap between germline ends came to 18 bases. Germline V gene lookup returns CDR1 MNHNS and CDR2 SASEGT. The CDR3 runs 16 residues. The CDR3 DNA sequence: TGTGCCAGCAGTCAATACCCGGGCCTCCGGCAAGAGACCCAGTACTTC. Residues: CASSQYPGLRQETQYF.

This clonotype was counted at least ten times. The V gene is TRBV11-2, the J gene TRBJ2-2; the match to TRBD1 covers 7 bases. Germline V gives CDR1 SGHAT, CDR2 FQNNGV. This CDR3 is built from 17 residues. J lost 0 bases, V lost 5 bases, and 9 bases had no gene match. The CDR3, as DNA: TGTGCCAGCAGCCCGCGGACAGGCCGAGCGAACACCGGGGAGCTGTTTTTT. The encoded protein is CASSPRTGRANTGELFF.

V is TRBV5-8 and J is TRBJ2-1; D possibly uses TRBD1 or TRBD2 (7 bases each). The germline CDR1 and CDR2 sequences are SGHTS and YDEGEE. V shed 2 bases and J shed 3 bases, with 12 bases lying between them. The CDR3 covers 15 residues. CDR3 sequence: CASSLAGQLYNEQFF. Here the CDR3 DNA reads TGTGCCAGCAGCTTAGCGGGACAGCTCTACAATGAGCAGTTCTTC.

The rearrangement joins TRBV30 to TRBJ2-7; D ambiguous. V shed 7 bases and J shed 2 bases, with 9 bases lying between them. CDR3 length: 11 amino acids. The germline V gene has CDR1 GTSNPN and CDR2 SVGIG (reference sequence). CDR3 nucleotides: TGTGCCTTCGAGATCGCCTACGAGCAGTACTTC. This translates into CAFEIAYEQYF.

This clonotype was detected many times. This chain links TRBV28 with TRBJ2-6; a possible D gene is TRBD1 (6 bases). This CDR3 is 15 amino acids long. Trimming removed 5 bases at V and 4 bases at J, with 12 bases between. From germline, CDR1 is MDHEN and CDR2 SYDVKM. The CDR3 sequence: CASSLNRAGANVLTF. As DNA, the CDR3 is TGTGCCAGCAGTCTAAACAGGGCCGGGGCCAACGTCCTGACTTTC.

The table lists this clonotype with many counts. The V gene is TRBV7-2, the J gene TRBJ2-2, with D perhaps matching TRBD1 (7 bases). Per the germline V gene, CDR1 is SGHTA and CDR2 is FQGNSA. This CDR3 spans 15 amino acids. Trimming shortened V by 3 bases and J by 5 bases, and 13 bases separated the two germline ends. CDR3 nucleotide sequence: TGTGCCAGCAGCTTCGCGGGACAGTTGACCGGGGAGCTGTTTTTT. Its protein is CASSFAGQLTGELFF.

J is TRBJ1-2 and V is TRBV29-1; D may be TRBD1 (5 bases). Deletions cut 4 bases from V and 4 bases from J, with 13 bases between. The V gene's germline CDR1 is SQVTM and CDR2 ANQGSEA. The CDR3 is 13 residues long. CDR3 nucleotides: TGCAGCGTTGGAACTCCGGGGCGCTATGGCTACACCTTC. It is translated as CSVGTPGRYGYTF.

In this sample, this clonotype turned up many times. The CDR3 is CANRSGRLNTEAFF. The DNA for the CDR3 is TGTGCCAACCGCAGTGGACGGCTGAACACTGAAGCTTTCTTT. V gene TRBV2 combines with J gene TRBJ1-1; D gene unclear. The CDR3 extends over 14 amino acids. The V gene's germline CDR1 is SNHLY and CDR2 FYNNEI. The V and J ends lost 10 bases and 0 bases respectively, with 15 bases between them.

This clonotype was seen only once. The chain recombines TRBV19 with TRBJ1-4; 7 positions match TRBD1. This CDR3 has 14 amino acids. The ends lost 5 bases at V and 4 bases at J; junction bases unmatched: 4. Germline assignment: CDR1 LNHDA and CDR2 SQIVND (reference sequence). The CDR3 nucleotides read TGTGCCAGTAGTCGTGGACAGGATAATGAAAAACTGTTTTTT. Residues: CASSRGQDNEKLFF.

As for this clonotype: Just one base apart from a much larger clone, this may be a read error. CDR3: CASGPPPGHDYGYTF. CDR3 nucleotides: TGTGCCAGCGGCCCCCCCCCGGGACACGACTATGGCTACACCTTC. The chain uses TRBV7-2 and TRBJ1-2, with a weak D call TRBD1 (6 bases). Trimming removed 8 bases at V and 3 bases at J, with 19 bases between. The CDR3 sequence is 15 residues long. Germline CDR1 and CDR2: SGHTA and FQGNSA.

About this clonotype itself: A much larger clone differs from this one at a single base, so this may be a read error. The conserved final phenylalanine or tryptophan is absent from the CDR3, which likely points to a read error. The CDR3 DNA is TGTGCCAGCAGCCCACTAGACCAAGAGACCCAGTACTTA. Protein: CASSPLDQETQYL. The V and J genes are TRBV7-9 and TRBJ2-5; weak D call: TRBD2 (5 bases). CDR3 length equals 13 residues. The germline gives CDR1 SEHNR, CDR2 FQNEAQ (reference sequence). The germline V and J ends were trimmed by 5 bases and 0 bases, with 7 bases remaining between them.

The table lists this clonotype with a few counts. This rearrangement joins TRBV7-2 to TRBJ1-4, with D perhaps TRBD1 (5 bases). Germline lookup yields CDR1 SGHTA and CDR2 FQGNSA. With 5 bases removed from V and 9 bases from J, the gap between germline ends came to 13 bases. CDR3 length: 13 residues. This chain's CDR3 is CASSRGTSQKLFF. The CDR3, as DNA: TGTGCCAGCAGCCGCGGGACTTCCCAAAAACTGTTTTTT.

This clonotype was counted a few times. The rearrangement uses TRBV6-1 and TRBJ2-5; D is possibly TRBD2 (6 bases). CDR1 and CDR2 (germline): MNHNS, SASEGT. V dropped 7 bases and J dropped 5 bases, with 14 bases sitting between them. The CDR3 extends over 13 amino acids. The CDR3 region is CASKTSLPETQYF. CDR3 DNA sequence: TGTGCCAGCAAGACTAGTTTACCGGAGACCCAGTACTTC.

This clonotype has just a few counts. The V call is TRBV28, the J call TRBJ2-3; TRBD2 aligns across 7 bases. The V segment lost 5 bases and the J segment 1 base; nucleotides outside the gene matches: 0. This CDR3 region has 13 residues. Germline V gene sequence: CDR1 MDHEN, CDR2 SYDVKM. This CDR3 is CASSSGGTDTQYF. CDR3 DNA: TGTGCCAGCAGTAGCGGGGGCACAGATACGCAGTATTTT.